The 4 T cell receptor beta chains below were found in one sample sequenced in a study of T cell responses to AZD1222 COVID-19 vaccine (dated by TCRdb to about 2021). Receptor amplification or capture employed the immunoSEQ multiplex PCR assay. TCRdb took this table from immuneACCESS and kept in-frame rearrangements with V and J called. Such tables lack part of the clones; where checked against another copy, unresolved V genes explain under half of the gap, and the rest is unexplained. For this sample there are under 150,000 clones; around 92% appear just once. 0.8% to 1.1% of the sample is in the top ten clones. The sample's time point label is to be understood as: baseline before first vaccination. This specimen consisted of peripheral blood, obtained on day 0 of AZD1222 vaccination. The receptor set was obtained from an adult in good health.

The rearrangement joins TRBV27 to TRBJ2-7, with 11 nucleotides matching TRBD2. Unmatched junction bases numbered 11, after V lost 3 bases and J lost 4 bases. CDR1 and CDR2 (germline): MNHEY, SMNVEV (reference sequence). This CDR3 region has 17 residues. The CDR3 reads CASSFIPGTSGKYEQYF. For the CDR3, the DNA is TGTGCCAGCAGTTTCATACCGGGGACTAGCGGAAAATACGAGCAGTACTTC.

A word on this clone: Germline and junction disagree at one end, which may indicate a read error. DNA for the CDR3: TGTGCCAGCAGTGAGGGACAGGGGAGCTATGGTTACACCTTC. Protein sequence: CASSEGQGSYGYTF. This chain connects TRBV28 to TRBJ1-2; 10 bases agree with TRBD1. The CDR3 contains 14 residues. The germline CDR1 and CDR2 sequences are MDHEN and SYDVKM.

This chain connects TRBV28 to TRBJ1-1, with unresolved D. V was shortened by 9 bases and J by 1 base, with 15 bases between the two germline ends. This CDR3 region has 14 residues. Germline V gene data show CDR1 as MDHEN and CDR2 as SYDVKM. CDR3 nucleotide sequence: TGTGCCAGTCTTCCGGGTGGAGGGAACACTGAAGCTTTCTTT. Protein sequence: CASLPGGGNTEAFF.

The rearrangement joins TRBV6-6 to TRBJ2-7, with 10 bases matching TRBD1. This CDR3 comprises 14 residues. The ends lost 8 bases at V and 4 bases at J; junction bases unmatched: 8. Per germline, CDR1 MNHNY and CDR2 SVGAGI (reference sequence). The CDR3 sequence: CASATGTGAYEQYF. CDR3 bases: TGTGCCAGCGCAACCGGGACAGGGGCATACGAGCAGTACTTC.